Included here is one T cell receptor beta chain sequence, with context. Antigen specificity is unknown. Within the sample, other DNA sequences also encode this same CDR3. Across several immunoSEQ plates, the genomic DNA of each subset was split evenly. TCRdb keeps only in-frame clones here, not all; method: immunoSEQ multiplex PCR. Of about 530,000 clones detected, 90% to 96% appear once; the ten largest clones hold 0.055% to 0.075%. Deletions cut 6 bases from V and 4 bases from J, with 4 bases between. CDR3 length equals 10 residues. Germline V gives CDR1 MDHEN, CDR2 SYDVKM. These data originate in a study of shared clonotypes between healthy human individuals. Regarding the study as a whole: About 5% was the fraction of naive CD4 clonotypes found shared across several donors. The sampled material consisted only of blood, and tissue repertoires are likely to differ.

The rearrangement links TRBV28 to TRBJ2-7; D is uncertain. This receptor was obtained from a woman in her twenties or thirties in good health. The sequenced material came from naive CD4+ T cells sorted from blood. Subset noted: CD45RA+ positively selected. CDR3 nucleotide sequence: TGTGCCAGCAGCCTATACGAGCAGTACTTC. Amino acid sequence: CASSLYEQYF.